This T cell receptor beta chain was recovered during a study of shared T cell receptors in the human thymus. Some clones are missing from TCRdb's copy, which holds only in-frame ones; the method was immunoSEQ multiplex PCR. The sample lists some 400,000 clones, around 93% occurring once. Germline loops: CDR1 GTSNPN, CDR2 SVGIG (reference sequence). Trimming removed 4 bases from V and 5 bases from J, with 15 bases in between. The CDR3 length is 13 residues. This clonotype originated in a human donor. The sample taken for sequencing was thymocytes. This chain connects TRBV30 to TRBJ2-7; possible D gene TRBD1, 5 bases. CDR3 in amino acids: CAWKNRSPNEQYF. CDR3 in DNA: TGTGCCTGGAAAAACAGGTCCCCCAACGAGCAGTACTTC.